A selection of T cell receptor beta chains follows, all from one sample in a study of T cell changes during pregnancy in multiple sclerosis. Sequencing used immunoSEQ multiplex PCR; TCRdb keeps in-frame clones, though not all of them. The sample records about 38,000 clones, 75% to 95% being singletons. The specimen comprised CD8+ T cells from peripheral blood mononuclear cells, sampled after pregnancy. These receptors all come from a female donor with multiple sclerosis, enrolled in a pregnancy study. Each CDR3 is given with its conserved first and last residue. The order of the fields is clone size, V gene, D gene, J gene, CDR3 DNA, CDR3 protein. D genes are given only for firm matches. Where a row states a size, it is once, few, many or the class of an expanded clone; other rows omit it.

clone_size: once
v_call: TRBV15
d_call: -
j_call: TRBJ2-7
cdr3_nt: TGTGCCACCAGCAGCACCCTGACAGGAACCTACGAGCAGTACTTC
cdr3_aa: CATSSTLTGTYEQYF

clone_size: -
v_call: TRBV27
d_call: TRBD1
j_call: TRBJ1-1
cdr3_nt: TGTGCCAGCAGTTTACTTCAGGGGGGCGGCGCTGAAGCTTTCTTT
cdr3_aa: CASSLLQGGGAEAFF

clone_size: -
v_call: TRBV11-2
d_call: -
j_call: TRBJ2-7
cdr3_nt: TGTGCCAGCAGCCCCCGTCCACAACCTACTACTTCCTACGAGCAGTACTTC
cdr3_aa: CASSPRPQPTTSYEQYF

clone_size: -
v_call: TRBV4-1
d_call: -
j_call: TRBJ2-1
cdr3_nt: TGCGCCAGCAGCCAAGTGAGAGGTGGGGGGTATGAGCAGTTCTTC
cdr3_aa: CASSQVRGGGYEQFF

clone_size: -
v_call: TRBV27
d_call: -
j_call: TRBJ2-1
cdr3_nt: TGTGCCAGCAGTACGGGGGTCAACTACAATGAGCAGTTCTTC
cdr3_aa: CASSTGVNYNEQFF

clone_size: -
v_call: TRBV27
d_call: TRBD2
j_call: TRBJ2-7
cdr3_nt: TGTGCCAGCAGTTACAGCGGGAGCTCCTACGAGCAGTACTTC
cdr3_aa: CASSYSGSSYEQYF

clone_size: -
v_call: TRBV27
d_call: -
j_call: TRBJ2-7
cdr3_nt: TGTGCCAGCAGTTTCTCTACCTACTACGAGCAGTACTTC
cdr3_aa: CASSFSTYYEQYF

clone_size: -
v_call: TRBV5-1
d_call: -
j_call: TRBJ1-4
cdr3_nt: TGCGCCAGCAGCTTGGCCGAAGGGGGAAGGGAAAAACTGTTTTTT
cdr3_aa: CASSLAEGGREKLFF

clone_size: -
v_call: TRBV6-5
d_call: TRBD1
j_call: TRBJ1-2
cdr3_nt: TGTGCCAGCAGCCCCAGGGGGATCTATGGCTACACCTTC
cdr3_aa: CASSPRGIYGYTF

clone_size: -
v_call: TRBV9
d_call: TRBD1
j_call: TRBJ2-7
cdr3_nt: TGTGCCAGCAGCCCCCAGGGGGCCTCCTACGAGCAGTACTTC
cdr3_aa: CASSPQGASYEQYF

clone_size: -
v_call: TRBV7-9
d_call: -
j_call: TRBJ1-4
cdr3_nt: TGTGCCAGCAGCTTAGCCCTTGCTGCAGGGGAAAAACTGTTTTTT
cdr3_aa: CASSLALAAGEKLFF

clone_size: -
v_call: TRBV10-1
d_call: TRBD1
j_call: TRBJ1-1
cdr3_nt: TGCGCCAGCGGGGGAACAGGGGAGCCTTTGAACACTGAAGCTTTCTTT
cdr3_aa: CASGGTGEPLNTEAFF

clone_size: -
v_call: TRBV5-1
d_call: TRBD2
j_call: TRBJ2-1
cdr3_nt: TGCGCCAGCAGCGTCTCGGGACTAGCGGGAGGGCCCGCTGAGCAGTTCTTC
cdr3_aa: CASSVSGLAGGPAEQFF

clone_size: -
v_call: TRBV4-1
d_call: TRBD2
j_call: TRBJ2-2
cdr3_nt: TGCGCCAGCAGCCCCTCCGGGGGGGCGCCCTCCGGGGAGCTGTTTTTT
cdr3_aa: CASSPSGGAPSGELFF

clone_size: -
v_call: TRBV18
d_call: TRBD1
j_call: TRBJ1-2
cdr3_nt: TGTGCCAGCTCAACATTCAGGGGGAATGTCTATGGCTACACCTTC
cdr3_aa: CASSTFRGNVYGYTF

clone_size: -
v_call: TRBV6-5
d_call: -
j_call: TRBJ1-1
cdr3_nt: TGTGCCAGCAGCTTGAGTGTTTGGACTGAAGCTTTCTTT
cdr3_aa: CASSLSVWTEAFF

clone_size: -
v_call: TRBV5-1
d_call: TRBD1
j_call: TRBJ2-1
cdr3_nt: TGCGCCAGCAGCAACCGTGGAGAGGGGGCTGGCGATGAGCAGTTCTTC
cdr3_aa: CASSNRGEGAGDEQFF

clone_size: -
v_call: TRBV19
d_call: TRBD1
j_call: TRBJ1-5
cdr3_nt: TGTGCCAGTACCCCGGGACAGGGTTATAGCAATCAGCCCCAGCATTTT
cdr3_aa: CASTPGQGYSNQPQHF

clone_size: -
v_call: TRBV25-1
d_call: -
j_call: TRBJ2-1
cdr3_nt: TGTGCCAGCGGGAAGCGGACGGGCGTTGATCGGCATGAGCAGTTCTTC
cdr3_aa: CASGKRTGVDRHEQFF

clone_size: -
v_call: TRBV5-6
d_call: -
j_call: TRBJ1-5
cdr3_nt: TGTGCCAGCAGCCTGAGCAATCAGCCCCAGCATTTT
cdr3_aa: CASSLSNQPQHF

clone_size: -
v_call: TRBV6-1
d_call: -
j_call: TRBJ1-1
cdr3_nt: TGTGCCAGCAGTGAGGTGGGAGGGGACACTGAAGCTTTCTTT
cdr3_aa: CASSEVGGDTEAFF

clone_size: -
v_call: TRBV6-5
d_call: -
j_call: TRBJ1-2
cdr3_nt: TGTGCCAGCAGCCTCGGAGAGGGAGGTGGCTACACCTTC
cdr3_aa: CASSLGEGGGYTF

clone_size: -
v_call: TRBV6-5
d_call: TRBD1
j_call: TRBJ1-4
cdr3_nt: TGTGCCAGCAGGGAGGGACAGGGGGGGGATGAAAAACTGTTTTTT
cdr3_aa: CASREGQGGDEKLFF

clone_size: -
v_call: TRBV19
d_call: -
j_call: TRBJ1-3
cdr3_nt: TGTGCCAGTAGTATAGGAGTCGGTTCTGGAAACACCATATATTTT
cdr3_aa: CASSIGVGSGNTIYF

clone_size: once
v_call: TRBV6-5
d_call: -
j_call: TRBJ1-1
cdr3_nt: TGTGCCAGCCCAGGGAACACTGAAGCTTTCTTT
cdr3_aa: CASPGNTEAFF

clone_size: -
v_call: TRBV4-1
d_call: -
j_call: TRBJ2-3
cdr3_nt: TGCGCCAGCAGCCAAGCCCCGGGGATGGGGAAAGATACGCAGTATTTT
cdr3_aa: CASSQAPGMGKDTQYF

clone_size: -
v_call: TRBV15
d_call: -
j_call: TRBJ2-5
cdr3_nt: TGTGCCACCAGCAGAGATCTCGGCCAAGAGACCCAGTACTTC
cdr3_aa: CATSRDLGQETQYF

clone_size: -
v_call: TRBV11-2
d_call: -
j_call: TRBJ2-5
cdr3_nt: TGTGCCAGCAGCTTAGATCTTCAAGAGACCCAGTACTTC
cdr3_aa: CASSLDLQETQYF

clone_size: -
v_call: TRBV11-2
d_call: TRBD1
j_call: TRBJ1-2
cdr3_nt: TGTGCCAGCAGTCAGGGACAGGGGGTCGGTTATGGCTACACCTTC
cdr3_aa: CASSQGQGVGYGYTF

clone_size: -
v_call: TRBV10-3
d_call: TRBD2
j_call: TRBJ2-2
cdr3_nt: TGTGCCATCAGTGAGTCTAAGCGGGAGGGCACCGGGGAGCTGTTTTTT
cdr3_aa: CAISESKREGTGELFF

clone_size: -
v_call: TRBV6-1
d_call: -
j_call: TRBJ2-7
cdr3_nt: TGTGCCAGCAGTGAAGCTGGGGGGGCTCGCCACGAGCAGTACTTC
cdr3_aa: CASSEAGGARHEQYF

clone_size: -
v_call: TRBV9
d_call: -
j_call: TRBJ2-1
cdr3_nt: TGTGCCAGCAGCGCAGGGAGGGGCGGGACACCGGGCAATGAGCAGTTCTTC
cdr3_aa: CASSAGRGGTPGNEQFF

clone_size: few
v_call: TRBV5-6
d_call: -
j_call: TRBJ2-1
cdr3_nt: TGTGCCAGCAGCTATGCTCTACGGGATGAGCAGTTCTTC
cdr3_aa: CASSYALRDEQFF

clone_size: -
v_call: TRBV28
d_call: -
j_call: TRBJ1-1
cdr3_nt: TGTGCCAGCAGTTGGGCAGCTCTGCATGAAGCTTTCTTT
cdr3_aa: CASSWAALHEAFF

clone_size: -
v_call: TRBV5-6
d_call: -
j_call: TRBJ2-7
cdr3_nt: TGTGCCAGCAGCTTGGTCAGGGCGTCCCCCTACGAGCAGTACTTC
cdr3_aa: CASSLVRASPYEQYF

clone_size: -
v_call: TRBV27
d_call: TRBD1
j_call: TRBJ2-7
cdr3_nt: TGTGCCAGCAGTCCGGGTCGGGACAGTTCCTACGAGCAGTACTTC
cdr3_aa: CASSPGRDSSYEQYF

clone_size: -
v_call: TRBV30
d_call: -
j_call: TRBJ1-4
cdr3_nt: TGCTATCAACTTGTCGAAAAACTGTTTTTT
cdr3_aa: CYQLVEKLFF

clone_size: once
v_call: TRBV27
d_call: -
j_call: TRBJ2-7
cdr3_nt: TGTGCCAGCTCGATACGAAGCCTCCACGAGCAGTACTTC
cdr3_aa: CASSIRSLHEQYF

clone_size: -
v_call: TRBV2
d_call: -
j_call: TRBJ1-2
cdr3_nt: TGTGCCAGCAGTTCCCCGCCCCGGGACTATGGCTACACCTTC
cdr3_aa: CASSSPPRDYGYTF

clone_size: -
v_call: TRBV27
d_call: -
j_call: TRBJ1-1
cdr3_nt: TGTGCCAGCATCCCTACGCCTAGTTCAACCGCTGAAGCTTTCTTT
cdr3_aa: CASIPTPSSTAEAFF

clone_size: -
v_call: TRBV4-1
d_call: TRBD2
j_call: TRBJ2-3
cdr3_nt: TGCGCCAGCAGCCAATGGTTCGGGACTAGCGTCCCAGATACGCAGTATTTT
cdr3_aa: CASSQWFGTSVPDTQYF

clone_size: -
v_call: TRBV6-1
d_call: TRBD1
j_call: TRBJ1-2
cdr3_nt: TGTGCCAGCAGTCCCCCGGACAGGGCTTATGGCTACACCTTC
cdr3_aa: CASSPPDRAYGYTF

clone_size: -
v_call: TRBV21-1
d_call: -
j_call: TRBJ1-4
cdr3_nt: TGTGCCAGCAGCACCCGGACAGGATGGTATGAAAAACTGTTTTTT
cdr3_aa: CASSTRTGWYEKLFF

clone_size: -
v_call: TRBV28
d_call: TRBD1
j_call: TRBJ1-5
cdr3_nt: TGTGCCAGCAGTTTACAACAGGGGAACAATCAGCCCCAGCATTTT
cdr3_aa: CASSLQQGNNQPQHF

clone_size: -
v_call: TRBV2
d_call: TRBD1
j_call: TRBJ1-1
cdr3_nt: TGTGCCAGCAGTGAACCGGGACAGGGGGCTTCTGAAGCTTTCTTT
cdr3_aa: CASSEPGQGASEAFF

clone_size: -
v_call: TRBV7-9
d_call: TRBD1
j_call: TRBJ2-2
cdr3_nt: TGTGCCAGCTTCCACGGGACAGTAGGGGAGCTGTTTTTT
cdr3_aa: CASFHGTVGELFF

clone_size: -
v_call: TRBV7-8
d_call: -
j_call: TRBJ1-5
cdr3_nt: TGTGCCAGCAGCTCCGCGCCGGGGTATAGCAATCAGCCCCAGCATTTT
cdr3_aa: CASSSAPGYSNQPQHF

clone_size: -
v_call: TRBV7-9
d_call: TRBD2
j_call: TRBJ2-1
cdr3_nt: TGTGCCAGCAGCCCTGCGGGAGGGCCCTACAATGAGCAGTTCTTC
cdr3_aa: CASSPAGGPYNEQFF

clone_size: -
v_call: TRBV5-4
d_call: TRBD1
j_call: TRBJ1-1
cdr3_nt: TGTGCCAGCGGAGCTAGGTCGGACAGGGCTGTGAACACTGAAGCTTTCTTT
cdr3_aa: CASGARSDRAVNTEAFF

clone_size: -
v_call: TRBV28
d_call: TRBD2
j_call: TRBJ2-3
cdr3_nt: TGTGCCAGCAGCCTGGGACTAGCGGGAGACACAGATACGCAGTATTTT
cdr3_aa: CASSLGLAGDTDTQYF

clone_size: -
v_call: TRBV7-9
d_call: -
j_call: TRBJ2-1
cdr3_nt: TGTGCCAGCAGCTTCCGGGGGTTCCCCTCCTACAATGAGCAGTTCTTC
cdr3_aa: CASSFRGFPSYNEQFF

clone_size: -
v_call: TRBV2
d_call: -
j_call: TRBJ1-6
cdr3_nt: TGTGCCAGCAGTGACGGGGTCACACCCCTCCACTTT
cdr3_aa: CASSDGVTPLHF